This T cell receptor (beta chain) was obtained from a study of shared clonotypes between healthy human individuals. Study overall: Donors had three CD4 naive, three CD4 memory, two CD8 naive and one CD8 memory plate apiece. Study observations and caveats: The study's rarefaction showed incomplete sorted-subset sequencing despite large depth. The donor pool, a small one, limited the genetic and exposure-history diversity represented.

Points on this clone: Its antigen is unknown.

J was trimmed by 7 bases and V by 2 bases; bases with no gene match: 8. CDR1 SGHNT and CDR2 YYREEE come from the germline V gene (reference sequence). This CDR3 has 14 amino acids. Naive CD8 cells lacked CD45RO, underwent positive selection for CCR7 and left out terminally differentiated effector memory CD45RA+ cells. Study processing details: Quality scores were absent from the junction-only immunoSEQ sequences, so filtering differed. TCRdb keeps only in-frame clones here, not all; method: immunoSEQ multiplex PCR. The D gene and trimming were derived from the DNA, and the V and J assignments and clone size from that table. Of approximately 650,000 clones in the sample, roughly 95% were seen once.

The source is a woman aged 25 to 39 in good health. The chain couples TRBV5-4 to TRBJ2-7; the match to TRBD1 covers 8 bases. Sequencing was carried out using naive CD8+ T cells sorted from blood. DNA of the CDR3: TGTGCCAGCAGCTTCGGGCAGGGGGCGTTTGAGCAGTACTTC. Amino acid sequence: CASSFGQGAFEQYF.